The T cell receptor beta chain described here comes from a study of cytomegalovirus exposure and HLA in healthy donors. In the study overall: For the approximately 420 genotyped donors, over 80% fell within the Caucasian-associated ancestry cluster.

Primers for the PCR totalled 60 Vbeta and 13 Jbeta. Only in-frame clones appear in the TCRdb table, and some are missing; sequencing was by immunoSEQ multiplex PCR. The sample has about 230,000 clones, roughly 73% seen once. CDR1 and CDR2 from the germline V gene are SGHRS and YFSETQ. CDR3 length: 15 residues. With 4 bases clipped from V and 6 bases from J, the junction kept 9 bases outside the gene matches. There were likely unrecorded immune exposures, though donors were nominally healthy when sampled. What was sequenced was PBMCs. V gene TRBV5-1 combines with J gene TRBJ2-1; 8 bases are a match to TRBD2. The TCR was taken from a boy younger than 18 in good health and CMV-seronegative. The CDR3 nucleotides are TGCGCCAGCAGCCCCCGGACTAGCTCCCTCAATGAGCAGTTCTTC. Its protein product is CASSPRTSSLNEQFF.